Sequencing of this TCR beta chain was carried out in a study of graft-versus-host responses after intestinal transplantation. Libraries were prepared by immunoSEQ multiplex PCR; TCRdb keeps only in-frame clonotypes and omits some of them. The sample carries over 45,000 clones, 80% to 95% recorded once. The CDR3 is 11 residues long. CDR1 is MDHEN, CDR2 SYDVKM, per germline. V was pared by 7 bases and J by 5 bases, with 8 bases between. V is TRBV28 and J is TRBJ2-5; D remains unclear. This material consisted of PBMCs, taken roughly 760 days after a first intestinal transplant, on the day of a second. The source is a human patient who received an intestinal transplant, so some T cells may come from the graft donor. Written as DNA, the CDR3 is TGTGCCAGCACTTCGAGGGAGACCCAGTACTTC. This codes for CASTSRETQYF.